The 25 T cell receptor beta chains presented below share a single source sample, sequenced in a study of blood T cell repertoires in COVID-19. Assay used: immunoSEQ multiplex PCR; TCRdb lists only in-frame clones, some missing. Among around 250,000 clones, 86% were seen once, and the ten largest hold roughly 15%. The sample taken for sequencing was PBMCs or T cells enriched from blood (not recorded which). The receptors stem from a man between 18 and 35 years old who had recovered from COVID-19.

The chain is built from TRBV10-3 and TRBJ1-6; 9 nucleotides line up with TRBD1. Trimming at V came to 0 bases and at J to 10 bases, leaving 7 bases not matched to a gene. This CDR3 is built from 16 residues. The germline V gene has CDR1 ENHRY and CDR2 SYGVKD. CDR3 region: CAISESAGQGSSPLHF. The CDR3 nucleotides read TGTGCCATCAGTGAGTCGGCGGGACAGGGCTCCTCACCCCTCCACTTT.

This chain joins TRBV10-2 and TRBJ1-5; 9 bases map to TRBD1. This CDR3 is 16 amino acids long. Germline loops: CDR1 WSHSY, CDR2 SAAADI. The ends lost 4 bases at V and 0 bases at J; junction bases unmatched: 4. CDR3 sequence (DNA): TGCGCCAGCAGTGGGGGGACAGGGACTAGCAATCAGCCCCAGCATTTT. It specifies CASSGGTGTSNQPQHF.

The chain carries TRBV27 and TRBJ1-6; D unclear. This CDR3 region has 15 residues. CDR1 and CDR2 (germline): MNHEY, SMNVEV (reference sequence). The V gene lost 6 bases and the J gene lost 2 bases, with 11 bases spanning the gap. The CDR3 reads CASRPREAYNSPLHF. The CDR3 DNA reads as TGTGCCAGCAGACCCCGGGAGGCCTATAATTCACCCCTCCACTTT.

On this clone itself: This same CDR3 is encoded by further DNA sequences in the sample. The rearrangement uses TRBV19 and TRBJ2-7, with 8 bases lining up with TRBD2. CDR1 and CDR2 (germline): LNHDA, SQIVND (reference sequence). The CDR3 loop spans 14 amino acids. The V segment lost 3 bases and the J segment 2 bases; nucleotides outside the gene matches: 3. The CDR3 DNA follows: TGTGCCAGTAGTATTGGACTAGCAGCCTACGAGCAGTACTTC. Translated, it gives CASSIGLAAYEQYF.

The chain has TRBV19 and TRBJ1-4, with D unresolved. This CDR3 comprises 14 residues. Germline V gene lookup returns CDR1 LNHDA and CDR2 SQIVND (reference sequence). The V end lost 5 bases, the J end lost 3 bases, and 10 bases lay between the germline ends. In DNA, the CDR3 is TGTGCCAGTAGTTTGGGCAGAGCTAATGAAAAACTGTTTTTT. Translation gives CASSLGRANEKLFF.

This clone has more than one count but fewer than ten. The chain employs TRBV20-1 and TRBJ1-5, with D tentatively TRBD1 (6 bases). The V gene lost 3 bases and the J gene lost 4 bases, with 7 bases spanning the gap. Per germline, CDR1 DFQATT and CDR2 SNEGSKA (reference sequence). This CDR3 region has 12 residues. The CDR3 bases are TGCAGTGCTAGTCAGGGGAATCAGCCCCAGCATTTT. As protein: CSASQGNQPQHF.

As concerns this clone: The junction differs from germline at one of its ends, possibly a read error. This sequence joins TRBV5-5 and TRBJ1-4, with D unclear. The CDR3 has 18 amino acids. Germline V gives CDR1 SGHKS, CDR2 YYEKEE (reference sequence). CDR3 amino acids: CASSLEQAYSQTNEKLFF. The CDR3 DNA reads as TGTGCCAGCAGTTTGGAGCAGGCGTACAGTCAAACTAATGAAAAACTGTTTTTT.

In its sample, this clone was seen once. J is TRBJ2-7 and V is TRBV18, with 12 bases lining up with TRBD2. Germline V lookup: CDR1 KGHSH, CDR2 LQKENI. V gave up 3 bases and J gave up 0 bases; unmatched junction bases: 3. This CDR3 region has 16 residues. This chain's CDR3 is CASSPLAGGSSYEQYF. As DNA, the CDR3 is TGTGCCAGCTCACCCCTAGCGGGAGGGAGCTCCTACGAGCAGTACTTC.

The V gene is TRBV4-1, the J gene TRBJ1-1; possible D gene TRBD1, 6 bases. CDR3 size: 15 residues. The germline V and J ends were trimmed by 1 base and 7 bases, with 16 bases remaining between them. The germline gives CDR1 MGHRA, CDR2 YSYEKL. This CDR3 is CASSQGAGGEGEAFF. The CDR3 DNA reads as TGCGCCAGCAGCCAAGGGGCGGGGGGCGAGGGTGAAGCTTTCTTT.

The rearrangement uses TRBV6-1 and TRBJ2-7; perhaps TRBD1 as D (6 bases). The CDR3 length is 14 residues. Trimming shortened V by 2 bases and J by 7 bases, and 15 bases separated the two germline ends. Germline V gives CDR1 MNHNS, CDR2 SASEGT. CDR3 sequence: CASSENWARGEQYF. The CDR3 bases are TGTGCCAGCAGTGAAAATTGGGCGAGGGGGGAGCAGTACTTC.

In nucleotides, the CDR3 is TGTGCCAGCACGACCCCGGACAGAAACAATCAGCCCCAGCATTTT. Its translation is CASTTPDRNNQPQHF. The chain combines TRBV28 with TRBJ1-5; D is possibly TRBD1 (6 bases). Germline V gives CDR1 MDHEN, CDR2 SYDVKM. CDR3 size: 15 residues. V was clipped by 7 bases and J by 3 bases, with 16 bases between them.

This clone was found a few times. CDR3 coding DNA: TGTGCCAGTAGTACCCCGGCGGTGAACACTGAAGCTTTCTTT. Translating it yields CASSTPAVNTEAFF. The V and J genes are TRBV19 and TRBJ1-1; D remains ambiguous. This CDR3 is 14 amino acids long. Trimming stripped 4 bases from V and 0 bases from J, with 9 bases between. The germline gives CDR1 LNHDA, CDR2 SQIVND (reference sequence).

The CDR3 DNA reads as TGTGCCATCAGAGAAGGGGAGGGAACCTACGAGCAGTACTTC. Translation: CAIREGEGTYEQYF. The chain uses TRBV10-3 and TRBJ2-7; TRBD2 aligns across 7 bases. The CDR3 has 14 amino acids. Germline assignment: CDR1 ENHRY and CDR2 SYGVKD. V gave up 6 bases and J gave up 2 bases; unmatched junction bases: 7.

This sequence joins TRBV5-1 and TRBJ1-1, with 10 nucleotides matching TRBD1. The CDR3 loop spans 16 amino acids. The germline V gene encodes CDR1 SGHRS and CDR2 YFSETQ. The V segment lost 5 bases and the J segment 1 base; nucleotides outside the gene matches: 8. CDR3 nucleotides: TGCGCCAGCAGTCTAGGAGACAGGGGGCGGAACACTGAAGCTTTCTTT. It codes for CASSLGDRGRNTEAFF.

The chain couples TRBV7-6 to TRBJ2-1; 10 nucleotides agree with TRBD2. Unmatched junction bases numbered 8, after V lost 4 bases and J lost 8 bases. The length of the CDR3 is 15 residues. Germline V gene lookup returns CDR1 SGHVS and CDR2 FNYEAQ. CDR3 sequence reads: CASSYTSGDFHEQFF. The DNA of the CDR3 is TGTGCCAGCAGCTATACTAGCGGGGATTTCCATGAGCAGTTCTTC.

The rearrangement links TRBV6-6 to TRBJ1-6; D remains unclear. CDR1 is MNHNY, CDR2 SVGAGI, per germline (reference sequence). V dropped 5 bases and J dropped 9 bases, with 8 bases sitting between them. The CDR3 extends over 12 amino acids. CDR3 sequence reads: CASSPTASPLHF. DNA for the CDR3: TGTGCCAGCAGTCCTACAGCTTCACCCCTCCACTTT.

V gene TRBV7-2 combines with J gene TRBJ2-1; 8 nucleotides agree with TRBD2. Germline lookup yields CDR1 SGHTA and CDR2 FQGNSA. The CDR3 is made up of 15 amino acids. V shed 5 bases and J 6 bases; nucleotides not matched to a gene: 9. CDR3 nucleotide sequence: TGTGCCAGCAGCCCACTCGGGGGGGATGTCAATGAGCAGTTCTTC. Its translation is CASSPLGGDVNEQFF. Variable domain in full (rest from reference TRBV7-2 and TRBJ2-1): GAGVSQSPSNKVTEKGKDVELRCDPISGHTALYWYRQSLGQGLEFLIYFQGNSAPDKSGLPSDRFSAERTGGSVSTLTIQRTQQEDSAVYLCASSPLGGDVNEQFFGPGTRLTVL.

This clone showed up just once. The chain joins TRBV7-6 to TRBJ2-3; TRBD2 matches at 13 bases. Trimming cost V 5 bases and J 4 bases; bases outside gene matches: 3. Germline V gene data show CDR1 as SGHVS and CDR2 as FNYEAQ. This CDR3 region has 15 residues. Here the CDR3 reads CASSPGTSGADTQYF. CDR3 sequence (DNA): TGTGCCAGCAGCCCCGGGACTAGCGGGGCAGATACGCAGTATTTT.

The chain is built from TRBV19 and TRBJ1-1; maybe TRBD1 (5 bases). Trimming cost V 6 bases and J 0 bases, with 14 bases left between them. The germline gives CDR1 LNHDA, CDR2 SQIVND (reference sequence). The CDR3 totals 15 residues. The chain's CDR3 is CASRDSLFMNTEAFF. The CDR3 DNA reads as TGTGCCAGTAGAGACAGTCTTTTTATGAACACTGAAGCTTTCTTT. The full variable domain, in which reference TRBV19 and TRBJ1-1 provide the parts outside the CDR3, is DGGITQSPKYLFRKEGQNVTLSCEQNLNHDAMYWYRQDPGQGLRLIYYSQIVNDFQKGDIAEGYSVSREKKESFPLTVTSAQKNPTAFYLCASRDSLFMNTEAFFGQGTRLTVV.

The chain carries TRBV7-3 and TRBJ2-3; 9 nucleotides agree with TRBD1. Germline CDR1 is SGHTA and CDR2 is FQGTGA. This CDR3 spans 14 amino acids. J lost 5 bases, V lost 6 bases, and 6 bases had no gene match. CDR3 coding DNA: TGTGCCAGCAGTCGGGGACAGGGAGAAGATACGCAGTATTTT. Translating it yields CASSRGQGEDTQYF.

This chain uses TRBV5-5 with TRBJ1-1, with D tentatively TRBD1 (5 bases). Germline V gives CDR1 SGHKS, CDR2 YYEKEE (reference sequence). There are 15 residues in the CDR3. V was clipped by 7 bases and J by 1 base, with 17 bases between them. The CDR3 sequence: CASLRWGDRNTEAFF. CDR3 bases: TGTGCCAGCCTCCGTTGGGGGGATAGGAACACTGAAGCTTTCTTT.

V gene TRBV27 combines with J gene TRBJ2-1; no definite D call. The V end was cut by 5 bases, the J end by 1 base, with 9 bases between. The CDR3 contains 14 residues. The germline gives CDR1 MNHEY, CDR2 SMNVEV (reference sequence). DNA for the CDR3: TGTGCCAGCAGTGAGACTGTTTCCTACAATGAGCAGTTCTTC. The encoded protein is CASSETVSYNEQFF.

The rearrangement uses TRBV5-4 and TRBJ1-2; 9 nucleotides align to TRBD1. The CDR3 runs to 16 residues. Germline CDR1 and CDR2: SGHNT and YYREEE (reference sequence). Trimming at V came to 4 bases and at J to 3 bases, leaving 10 bases not matched to a gene. CDR3 coding DNA: TGTGCCAGCAGCCCCGGGACAGGGCCCCTTCACTATGGCTACACCTTC. Protein product: CASSPGTGPLHYGYTF.

This clone was detected only once. The genes are TRBV7-3 and TRBJ2-3; 8 positions match TRBD1. The CDR3 covers 13 residues. The V gene's germline CDR1 is SGHTA and CDR2 FQGTGA. V lost 5 bases to trimming and J lost 4 bases; unmatched junction nucleotides: 2. Here the CDR3 DNA reads TGTGCCAGCAGCCGGACAGGGTCAGATACGCAGTATTTT. It encodes CASSRTGSDTQYF.

The J gene is TRBJ2-7, the V gene TRBV6-5; 8 bases align to TRBD1. The CDR3 totals 15 residues. V gave up 6 bases and J gave up 1 base; unmatched junction bases: 8. CDR1 MNHEY and CDR2 SVGAGI come from the germline V gene. CDR3 loop: CASSLGTGPSYEQYF. CDR3 sequence (DNA): TGTGCCAGCAGCCTAGGGACAGGCCCATCCTACGAGCAGTACTTC.